The 13 T cell receptor beta chains reported below all come from one sample, sequenced in a study of graft-versus-host responses after intestinal transplantation. The method was immunoSEQ multiplex PCR; TCRdb's version includes in-frame clones alone and lacks a portion of them. The sample lists some 97,000 clones, roughly 87% occurring once. These receptors' antigens are unknown. The input for sequencing was unstimulated CD4+ T cells sorted from spleen or lymph node cells, taken before transplant. The receptor set was obtained from a human donor who was the organ donor for an intestinal transplant.

The chain uses TRBV6-5 and TRBJ1-6; TRBD1 might be the D (6 bases). There are 15 residues in the CDR3. Trimming left V 0 bases short and J 7 bases short, with 10 bases between. Germline CDR1 and CDR2: MNHEY and SVGAGI. The CDR3 spells CASSYSYRVNSPLHF. CDR3 DNA: TGTGCCAGCAGTTACTCGTACAGGGTAAATTCACCCCTCCACTTT.

The chain has TRBV30 and TRBJ1-6; D is unclear. V was shortened by 3 bases and J by 5 bases, with 8 bases between the two germline ends. CDR3 length: 13 residues. Germline assignment: CDR1 GTSNPN and CDR2 SVGIG (reference sequence). The CDR3 spells CAWRGRNNSPLHF. In nucleotides, the CDR3 is TGTGCCTGGAGAGGTCGGAATAATTCACCCCTCCACTTT.

With respect to this clone: A read error may account for a junction end that differs from germline. The chain employs TRBV10-3 and TRBJ1-1; no firm D call. The CDR3 loop spans 14 amino acids. The germline V gene has CDR1 ENHRY and CDR2 SYGVKD. The CDR3 loop reads CASSKGPTNTEAFF. The CDR3 DNA follows: TGTGCCAGCAGTAAAGGACCCACGAACACTGAAGCTTTCTTT.

V is TRBV29-1 and J is TRBJ2-7; D gene ambiguous. V lost 3 bases and J 0 bases, leaving 3 bases between the germline ends. Germline values: CDR1 SQVTM, CDR2 ANQGSEA. The CDR3 contains 11 residues. CDR3 in amino acids: CSVDNSYEQYF. The DNA for the CDR3 is TGCAGCGTTGACAACTCCTACGAGCAGTACTTC.

The chain employs TRBV6-6 and TRBJ1-6; D remains ambiguous. Between the trimmed V and J ends, which lost 8 bases and 0 bases, there was a span of 11 bases. Germline CDR1 reads MNHNY; CDR2 reads SVGAGI (reference sequence). The CDR3 extends over 15 amino acids. The DNA of the CDR3 is TGTGCCAGCTCGGGGATTTCCTCCTATAATTCACCCCTCCACTTT. Its translation is CASSGISSYNSPLHF.

This sequence joins TRBV2 and TRBJ1-3; possibly TRBD1 for D (5 bases). The germline gives CDR1 SNHLY, CDR2 FYNNEI. V lost 7 bases and J 0 bases, leaving 10 bases between the germline ends. The CDR3 is 14 amino acids. The DNA for the CDR3 is TGTGCCAGCAACGGGCAGGGCTCTGGAAACACCATATATTTT. Amino acid sequence: CASNGQGSGNTIYF. The full variable domain, its missing parts supplied by reference TRBV2 and TRBJ1-3, is EPEVTQTPSHQVTQMGQEVILRCVPISNHLYFYWYRQILGQKVEFLVSFYNNEISEKSEIFDDQFSVERPDGSNFTLKIRSTKLEDSAMYFCASNGQGSGNTIYFGEGSWLTVV.

In its sample, this clone was seen once. The chain recombines TRBV18 with TRBJ1-2; D is unresolved. V was clipped by 3 bases and J by 8 bases, with 13 bases between them. The CDR3 sequence is 13 residues long. Looked up from germline, CDR1 is KGHSH and CDR2 is LQKENI. The CDR3, as DNA: TGTGCCAGCTCACCGGTGCCCGGCCCAGGCTACACCTTC. Its translation: CASSPVPGPGYTF.

The chain employs TRBV18 and TRBJ2-5; possibly TRBD2 for D (6 bases). CDR3 size: 13 residues. From germline, CDR1 is KGHSH and CDR2 LQKENI. Trimming shortened V by 6 bases and J by 4 bases, and 12 bases separated the two germline ends. CDR3 protein: CASSIGLLETQYF. The CDR3 coding sequence is TGTGCCAGCTCGATCGGACTATTAGAGACCCAGTACTTC.

The rearrangement joins TRBV10-3 to TRBJ2-3, with TRBD2 as a possible D gene (6 bases). Germline CDR1 ENHRY, CDR2 SYGVKD. This CDR3 spans 15 amino acids. V lost 0 bases, J lost 5 bases, and 12 bases lay in between. The CDR3 region has the DNA TGTGCCATCAGTGAGTCACTAGCCATCCGAGATACGCAGTATTTT. Protein: CAISESLAIRDTQYF.

The genes are TRBV4-1 and TRBJ1-4, with 8 bases that match TRBD1. The ends lost 0 bases at V and 8 bases at J; junction bases unmatched: 14. This CDR3 has 18 residues. The germline V gene has CDR1 MGHRA and CDR2 YSYEKL. The CDR3 protein is CASSQERPSGGINEKLFF. CDR3 DNA: TGCGCCAGCAGCCAAGAGCGACCCTCAGGGGGCATAAACGAAAAACTGTTTTTT.

The chain has TRBV7-2 and TRBJ2-7, with D hard to call. Germline CDR1 reads SGHTA; CDR2 reads FQGNSA. The V and J ends lost 1 base and 1 base respectively, with 5 bases between them. The CDR3 has 13 amino acids. The CDR3, as DNA: TGTGCCAGCAGCTTAGGAAGGTCCTACGAGCAGTACTTC. Translation gives CASSLGRSYEQYF. The full variable domain, its missing parts supplied by reference TRBV7-2 and TRBJ2-7, is GAGVSQSPSNKVTEKGKDVELRCDPISGHTALYWYRQSLGQGLEFLIYFQGNSAPDKSGLPSDRFSAERTGGSVSTLTIQRTQQEDSAVYLCASSLGRSYEQYFGPGTRLTVT.

The chain employs TRBV19 and TRBJ2-2; D is ambiguous. The CDR3 spans 15 residues. V gave up 1 base and J gave up 6 bases, with 12 bases separating them. Germline CDR1 and CDR2: LNHDA and SQIVND (reference sequence). The chain's CDR3 is CASSIGASMAGELFF. The CDR3 DNA is TGTGCCAGTAGTATAGGGGCCTCCATGGCCGGGGAGCTGTTTTTT.

The chain has TRBV5-8 and TRBJ2-1; D remains ambiguous. The V end lost 0 bases, the J end lost 8 bases, and 6 bases lay between the germline ends. CDR1 and CDR2 from the germline V gene are SGHTS and YDEGEE. CDR3 length: 12 residues. The CDR3 sequence: CASSLGWHEQFF. DNA of the CDR3: TGTGCCAGCAGCTTGGGATGGCATGAGCAGTTCTTC.